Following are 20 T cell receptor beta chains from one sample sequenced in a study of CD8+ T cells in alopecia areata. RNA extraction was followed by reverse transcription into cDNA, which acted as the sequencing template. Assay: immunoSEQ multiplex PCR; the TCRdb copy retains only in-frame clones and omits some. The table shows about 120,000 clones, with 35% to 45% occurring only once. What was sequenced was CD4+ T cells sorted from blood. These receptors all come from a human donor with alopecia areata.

CDR3 in DNA: TGCAGCGCGGCGGGGGGGGTCGGACAGCCCCAGCATTTT. Amino acids: CSAAGGVGQPQHF. This chain links TRBV29-1 with TRBJ1-5; possibly TRBD1 for D (5 bases). CDR1 SQVTM and CDR2 ANQGSEA come from the germline V gene. V lost 7 bases, J lost 7 bases, and 17 bases lay in between. The CDR3 contains 13 residues.

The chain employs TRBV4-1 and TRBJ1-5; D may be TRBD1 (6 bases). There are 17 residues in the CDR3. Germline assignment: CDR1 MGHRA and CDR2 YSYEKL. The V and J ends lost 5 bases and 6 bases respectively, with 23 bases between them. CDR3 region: CASSWGRDLLGGQPQHF. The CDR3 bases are TGCGCCAGCAGCTGGGGCAGGGACCTTTTAGGGGGTCAGCCCCAGCATTTT.

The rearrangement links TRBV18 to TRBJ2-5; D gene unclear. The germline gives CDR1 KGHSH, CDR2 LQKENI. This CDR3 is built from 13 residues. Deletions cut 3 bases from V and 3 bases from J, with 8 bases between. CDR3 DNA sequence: TGTGCCAGCTCACCGGGGTTAGAAGAGACCCAGTACTTC. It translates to CASSPGLEETQYF.

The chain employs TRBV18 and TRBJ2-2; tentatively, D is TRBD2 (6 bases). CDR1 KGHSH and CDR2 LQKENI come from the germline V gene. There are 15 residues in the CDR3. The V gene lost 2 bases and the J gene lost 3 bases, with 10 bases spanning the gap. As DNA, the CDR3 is TGTGCCAGCTCACCAGTCGGGGGAGACACCGGGGAGCTGTTTTTT. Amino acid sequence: CASSPVGGDTGELFF.

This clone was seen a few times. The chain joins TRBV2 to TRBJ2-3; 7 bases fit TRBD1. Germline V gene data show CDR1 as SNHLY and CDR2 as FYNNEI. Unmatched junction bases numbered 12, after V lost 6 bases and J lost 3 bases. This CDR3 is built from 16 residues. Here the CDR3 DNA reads TGTGCCAGCAGAATACACAGGGGAAGGGGAACAGATACGCAGTATTTT. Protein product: CASRIHRGRGTDTQYF. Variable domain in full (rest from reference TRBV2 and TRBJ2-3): EPEVTQTPSHQVTQMGQEVILRCVPISNHLYFYWYRQILGQKVEFLVSFYNNEISEKSEIFDDQFSVERPDGSNFTLKIRSTKLEDSAMYFCASRIHRGRGTDTQYFGPGTRLTVL.

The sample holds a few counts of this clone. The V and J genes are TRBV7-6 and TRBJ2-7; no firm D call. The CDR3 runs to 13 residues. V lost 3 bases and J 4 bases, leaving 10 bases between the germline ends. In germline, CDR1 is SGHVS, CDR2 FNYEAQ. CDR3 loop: CASSFSNQYEQYF. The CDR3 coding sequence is TGTGCCAGCAGCTTCTCAAACCAATACGAGCAGTACTTC.

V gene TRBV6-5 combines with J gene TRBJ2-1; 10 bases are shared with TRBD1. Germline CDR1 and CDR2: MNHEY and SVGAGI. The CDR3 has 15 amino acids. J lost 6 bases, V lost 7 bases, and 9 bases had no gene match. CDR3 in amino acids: CASTRTGTGANEQFF. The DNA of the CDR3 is TGTGCCAGCACCCGAACCGGGACAGGGGCCAATGAGCAGTTCTTC.

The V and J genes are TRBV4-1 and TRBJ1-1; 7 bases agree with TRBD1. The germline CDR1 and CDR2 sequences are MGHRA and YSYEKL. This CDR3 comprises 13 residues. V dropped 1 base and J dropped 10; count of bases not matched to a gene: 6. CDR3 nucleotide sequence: TGCGCCAGCAGCCAAGGGGCGTGGGACAGAGCTTTCTTT. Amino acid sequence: CASSQGAWDRAFF.

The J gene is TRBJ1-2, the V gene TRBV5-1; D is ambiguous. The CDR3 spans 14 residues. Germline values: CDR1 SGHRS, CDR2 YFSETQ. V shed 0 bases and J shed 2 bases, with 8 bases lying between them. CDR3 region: CASSLESGNYGYTF. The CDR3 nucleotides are TGCGCCAGCAGCTTGGAAAGCGGAAACTATGGCTACACCTTC.

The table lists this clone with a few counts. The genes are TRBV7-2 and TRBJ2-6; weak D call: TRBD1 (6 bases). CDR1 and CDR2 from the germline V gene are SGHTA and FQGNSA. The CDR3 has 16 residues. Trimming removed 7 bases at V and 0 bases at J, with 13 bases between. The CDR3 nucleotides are TGTGCCAGCACGATAGGGGGTGCCTCTGGGGCCAACGTCCTGACTTTC. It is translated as CASTIGGASGANVLTF.

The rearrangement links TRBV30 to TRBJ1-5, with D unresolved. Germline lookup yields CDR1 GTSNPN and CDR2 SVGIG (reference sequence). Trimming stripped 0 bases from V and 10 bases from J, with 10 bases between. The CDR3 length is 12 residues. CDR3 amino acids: CAWSVVDGPQHF. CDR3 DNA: TGTGCCTGGAGTGTGGTGGATGGACCCCAGCATTTT.

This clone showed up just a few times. CDR3 amino acids: CASYPMNTQYF. The CDR3 region has the DNA TGTGCCAGCTACCCCATGAATACGCAGTATTTT. The gene calls are TRBV21-1 and TRBJ2-3. TRBV21-1 is assigned pseudogene status. The CDR3 totals 11 residues.

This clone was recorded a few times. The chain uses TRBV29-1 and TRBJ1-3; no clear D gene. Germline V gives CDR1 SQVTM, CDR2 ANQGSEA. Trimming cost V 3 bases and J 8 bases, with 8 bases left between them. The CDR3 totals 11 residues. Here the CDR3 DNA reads TGCAGCGTTGAGGACTCTCACACCATATATTTT. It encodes CSVEDSHTIYF.

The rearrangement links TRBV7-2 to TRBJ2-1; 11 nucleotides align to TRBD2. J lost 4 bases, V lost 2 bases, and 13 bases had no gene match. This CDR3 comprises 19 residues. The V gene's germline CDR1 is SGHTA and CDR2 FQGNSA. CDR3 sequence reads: CASSLFGLAGGGRYNEQFF. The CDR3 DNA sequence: TGTGCCAGCAGCTTATTCGGTCTAGCGGGAGGAGGTCGGTACAATGAGCAGTTCTTC. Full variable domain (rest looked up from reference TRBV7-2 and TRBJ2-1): GAGVSQSPSNKVTEKGKDVELRCDPISGHTALYWYRQSLGQGLEFLIYFQGNSAPDKSGLPSDRFSAERTGGSVSTLTIQRTQQEDSAVYLCASSLFGLAGGGRYNEQFFGPGTRLTVL.

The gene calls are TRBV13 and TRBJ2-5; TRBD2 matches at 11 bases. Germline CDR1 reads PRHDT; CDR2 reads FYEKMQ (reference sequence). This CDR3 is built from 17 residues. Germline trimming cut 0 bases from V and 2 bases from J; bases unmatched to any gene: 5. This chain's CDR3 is CASSLGGLAGGQETQYF. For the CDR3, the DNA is TGTGCCAGCAGCTTAGGCGGCCTAGCGGGAGGTCAAGAGACCCAGTACTTC. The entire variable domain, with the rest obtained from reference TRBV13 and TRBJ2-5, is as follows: AAGVIQSPRHLIKEKRETATLKCYPIPRHDTVYWYQQGPGQDPQFLISFYEKMQSDKGSIPDRFSAQQFSDYHSELNMSSLELGDSALYFCASSLGGLAGGQETQYFGPGTRLLVL.

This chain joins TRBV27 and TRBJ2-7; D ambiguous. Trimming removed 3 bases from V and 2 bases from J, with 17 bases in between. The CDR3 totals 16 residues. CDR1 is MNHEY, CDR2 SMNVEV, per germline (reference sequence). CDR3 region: CASSFDRVGPTYEQYF. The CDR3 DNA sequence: TGTGCCAGCAGTTTTGATCGGGTCGGACCGACCTACGAGCAGTACTTC.

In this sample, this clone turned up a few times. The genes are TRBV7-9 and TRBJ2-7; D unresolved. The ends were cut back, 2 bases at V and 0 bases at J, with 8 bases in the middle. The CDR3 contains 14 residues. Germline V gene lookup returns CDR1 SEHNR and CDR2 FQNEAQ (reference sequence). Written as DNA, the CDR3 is TGTGCCAGCAGCTTAAGCCTTACCTCCTACGAGCAGTACTTC. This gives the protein CASSLSLTSYEQYF.

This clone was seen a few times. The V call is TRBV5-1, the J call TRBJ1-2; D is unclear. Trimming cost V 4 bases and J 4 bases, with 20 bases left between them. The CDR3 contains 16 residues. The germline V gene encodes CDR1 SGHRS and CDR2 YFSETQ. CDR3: CASSRSGPQLGYGYTF. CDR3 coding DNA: TGCGCCAGCAGCCGATCCGGGCCCCAGCTAGGCTATGGCTACACCTTC.

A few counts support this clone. Written as DNA, the CDR3 is TGCGCCAGCAGCCCTCAGGGAGCAAACTATGGCTACACCTTC. It codes for CASSPQGANYGYTF. This sequence joins TRBV5-1 and TRBJ1-2; TRBD1 is a possible D gene (5 bases). Trimming removed 4 bases at V and 2 bases at J, with 12 bases between. There are 14 residues in the CDR3. CDR1 SGHRS and CDR2 YFSETQ come from the germline V gene.

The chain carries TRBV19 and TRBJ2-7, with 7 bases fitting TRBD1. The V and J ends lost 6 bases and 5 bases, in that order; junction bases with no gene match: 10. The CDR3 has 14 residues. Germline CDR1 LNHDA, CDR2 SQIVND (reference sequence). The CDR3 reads CASSLRQGLNEQYF. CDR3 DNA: TGTGCCAGTAGCCTTAGACAGGGTTTGAACGAGCAGTACTTC.